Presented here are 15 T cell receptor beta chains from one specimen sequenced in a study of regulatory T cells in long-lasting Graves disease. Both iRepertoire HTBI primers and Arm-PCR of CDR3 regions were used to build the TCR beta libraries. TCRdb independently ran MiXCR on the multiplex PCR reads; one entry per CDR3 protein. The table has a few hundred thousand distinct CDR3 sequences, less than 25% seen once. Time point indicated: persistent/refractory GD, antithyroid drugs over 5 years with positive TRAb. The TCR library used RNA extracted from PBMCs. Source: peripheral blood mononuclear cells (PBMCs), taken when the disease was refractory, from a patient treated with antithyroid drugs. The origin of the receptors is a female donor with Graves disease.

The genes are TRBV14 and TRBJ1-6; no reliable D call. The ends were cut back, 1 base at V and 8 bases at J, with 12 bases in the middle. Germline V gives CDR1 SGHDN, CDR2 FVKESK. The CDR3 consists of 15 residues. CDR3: CASSQAAAEDSPLHF. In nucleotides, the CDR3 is TGTGCCAGCAGCCAAGCGGCAGCAGAAGATTCACCCCTCCACTTT.

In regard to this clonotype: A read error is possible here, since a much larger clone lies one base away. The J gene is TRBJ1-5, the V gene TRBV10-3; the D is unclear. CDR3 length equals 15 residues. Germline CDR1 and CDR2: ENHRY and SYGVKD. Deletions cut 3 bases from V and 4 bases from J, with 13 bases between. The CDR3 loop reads CAISDGARANQPQHF. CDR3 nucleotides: TGTGCCATCAGTGACGGTGCTCGGGCTAATCAGCCCCAGCATTTT.

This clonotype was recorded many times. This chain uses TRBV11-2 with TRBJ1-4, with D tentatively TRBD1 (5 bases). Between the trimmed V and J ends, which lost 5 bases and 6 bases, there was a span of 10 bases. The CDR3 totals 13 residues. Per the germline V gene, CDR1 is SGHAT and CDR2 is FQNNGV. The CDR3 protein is CASSNRRDEKLFF. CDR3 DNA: TGTGCCAGCAGCAACAGGAGGGATGAAAAACTGTTTTTT. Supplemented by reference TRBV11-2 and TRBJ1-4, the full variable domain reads EAGVAQSPRYKIIEKRQSVAFWCNPISGHATLYWYQQILGQGPKLLIQFQNNGVVDDSQLPKDRFSAERLKGVDSTLKIQPAKLEDSAVYLCASSNRRDEKLFFGSGTQLSVL.

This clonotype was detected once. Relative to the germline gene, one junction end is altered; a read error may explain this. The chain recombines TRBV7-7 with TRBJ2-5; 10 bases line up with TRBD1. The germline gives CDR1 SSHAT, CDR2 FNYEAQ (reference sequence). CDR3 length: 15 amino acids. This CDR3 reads CASSLDRGLQETQYF. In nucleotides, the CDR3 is TGTGCTAGCAGCCTTGACAGGGGGCTACAAGAGACCCAGTACTTC.

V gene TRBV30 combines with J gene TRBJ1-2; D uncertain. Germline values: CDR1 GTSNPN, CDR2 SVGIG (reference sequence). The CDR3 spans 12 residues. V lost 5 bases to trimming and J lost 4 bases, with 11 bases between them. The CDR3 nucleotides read TGTGCCTGGGGATACCAAATCTATGGCTACACCTTC. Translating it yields CAWGYQIYGYTF. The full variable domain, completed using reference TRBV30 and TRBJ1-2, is SQTIHQWPATLVQPVGSPLSLECTVEGTSNPNLYWYRQAAGRGLQLLFYSVGIGQISSEVPQNLSASRPQDRQFILSSKKLLLSDSGFYLCAWGYQIYGYTFGSGTRLTVV.

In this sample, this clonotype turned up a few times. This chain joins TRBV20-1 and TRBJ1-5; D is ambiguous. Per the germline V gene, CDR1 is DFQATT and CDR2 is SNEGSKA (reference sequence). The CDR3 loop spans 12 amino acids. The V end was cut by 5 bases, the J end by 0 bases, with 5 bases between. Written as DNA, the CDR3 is TGCAGTGCTGCGGGTAGCAATCAGCCCCAGCATTTT. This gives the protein CSAAGSNQPQHF.

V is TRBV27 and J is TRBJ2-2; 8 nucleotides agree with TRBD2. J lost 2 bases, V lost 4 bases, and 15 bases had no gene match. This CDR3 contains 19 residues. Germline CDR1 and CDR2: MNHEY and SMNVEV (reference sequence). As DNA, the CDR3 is TGTGCCAGCAGTTCCTACGCTTGGGGTAGCGGGATTAACACCGGGGAGCTGTTTTTT. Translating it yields CASSSYAWGSGINTGELFF.

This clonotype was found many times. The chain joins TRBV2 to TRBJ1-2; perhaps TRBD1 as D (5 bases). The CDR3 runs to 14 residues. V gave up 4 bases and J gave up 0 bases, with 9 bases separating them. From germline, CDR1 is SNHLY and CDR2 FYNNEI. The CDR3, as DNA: TGTGCCAGCAGTGGGGCAGGGACTAACTATGGCTACACCTTC. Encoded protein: CASSGAGTNYGYTF.

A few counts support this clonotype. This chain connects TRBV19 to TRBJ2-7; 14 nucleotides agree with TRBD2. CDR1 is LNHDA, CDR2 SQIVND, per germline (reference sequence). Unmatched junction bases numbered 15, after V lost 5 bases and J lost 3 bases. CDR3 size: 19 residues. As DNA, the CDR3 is TGTGCCAGTAGTCCCCTGACTAGCGGGAGGGGACCCACAAACTACGAGCAGTACTTC. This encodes CASSPLTSGRGPTNYEQYF.

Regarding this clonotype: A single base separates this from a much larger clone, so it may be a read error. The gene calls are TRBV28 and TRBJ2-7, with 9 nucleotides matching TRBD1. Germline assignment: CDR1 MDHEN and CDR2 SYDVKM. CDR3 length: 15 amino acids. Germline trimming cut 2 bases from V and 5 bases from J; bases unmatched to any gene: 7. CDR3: CASSLGTGWDNEQYF. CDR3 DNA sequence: TGTGCCAGCAGTTTAGGGACAGGGTGGGATAACGAGCAGTACTTC.

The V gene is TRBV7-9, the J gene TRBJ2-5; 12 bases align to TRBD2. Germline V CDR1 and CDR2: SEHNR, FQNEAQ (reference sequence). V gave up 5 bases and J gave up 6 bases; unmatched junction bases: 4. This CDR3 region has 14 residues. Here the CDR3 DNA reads TGTGCCAGCAGCGGTGGACTAGCGGGGCAGACCCAGTACTTC. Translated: CASSGGLAGQTQYF. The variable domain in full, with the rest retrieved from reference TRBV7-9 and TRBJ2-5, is DTGVSQNPRHKITKRGQNVTFRCDPISEHNRLYWYRQTLGQGPEFLTYFQNEAQLEKSRLLSDRFSAERPKGSFSTLEIQRTEQGDSAMYLCASSGGLAGQTQYFGPGTRLLVL.

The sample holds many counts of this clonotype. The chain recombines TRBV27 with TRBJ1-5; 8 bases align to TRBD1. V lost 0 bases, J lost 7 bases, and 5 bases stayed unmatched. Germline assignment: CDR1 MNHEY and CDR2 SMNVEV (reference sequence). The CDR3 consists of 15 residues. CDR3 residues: CASSLSGQVLQPQHF. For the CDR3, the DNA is TGTGCCAGCAGTTTATCGGGACAGGTGCTCCAGCCCCAGCATTTT.

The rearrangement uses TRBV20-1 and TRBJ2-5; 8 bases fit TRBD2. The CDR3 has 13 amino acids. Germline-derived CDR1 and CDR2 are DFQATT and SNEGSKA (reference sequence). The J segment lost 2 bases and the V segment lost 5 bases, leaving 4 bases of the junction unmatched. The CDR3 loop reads CSASREDQETQYF. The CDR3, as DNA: TGCAGTGCTTCGCGGGAGGATCAAGAGACCCAGTACTTC.

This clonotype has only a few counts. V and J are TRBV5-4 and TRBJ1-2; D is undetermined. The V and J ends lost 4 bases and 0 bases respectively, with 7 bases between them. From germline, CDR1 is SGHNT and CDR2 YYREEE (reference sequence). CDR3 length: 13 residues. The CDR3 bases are TGTGCCAGCAGCGCTACGCCTAACTATGGCTACACCTTC. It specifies CASSATPNYGYTF.

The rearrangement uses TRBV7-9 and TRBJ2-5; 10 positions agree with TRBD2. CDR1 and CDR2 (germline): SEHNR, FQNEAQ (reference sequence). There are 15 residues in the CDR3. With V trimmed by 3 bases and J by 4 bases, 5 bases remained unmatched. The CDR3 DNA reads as TGTGCCAGCAGCTTCCCTAGCGGGAGAGGAGAGACCCAGTACTTC. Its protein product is CASSFPSGRGETQYF.